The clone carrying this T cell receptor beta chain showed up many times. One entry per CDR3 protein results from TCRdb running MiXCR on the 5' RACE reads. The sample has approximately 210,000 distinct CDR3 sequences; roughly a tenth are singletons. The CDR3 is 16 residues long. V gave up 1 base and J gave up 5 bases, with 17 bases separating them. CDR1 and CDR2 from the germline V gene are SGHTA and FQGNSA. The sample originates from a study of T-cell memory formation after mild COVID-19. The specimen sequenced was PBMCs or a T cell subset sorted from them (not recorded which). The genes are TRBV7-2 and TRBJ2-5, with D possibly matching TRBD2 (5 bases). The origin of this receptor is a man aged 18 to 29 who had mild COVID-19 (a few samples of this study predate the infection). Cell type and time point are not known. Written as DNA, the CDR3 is TGTGCCAGCAGCTTAGTTACGGGGTCGGGTTGGGAGACCCAGTACTTC. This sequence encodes CASSLVTGSGWETQYF.